One sample yielded the 12 T cell receptor beta chains listed below, sequenced in a study of blood T cell repertoires in COVID-19. The table came from immunoSEQ multiplex PCR; TCRdb's copy has only in-frame clones and leaves some out. This table has fewer than 150,000 clones, around nine tenths appearing once. Sequenced material: peripheral blood. These receptors originate from a woman in her forties or fifties with active or convalescent COVID-19.

The V call is TRBV30, the J call TRBJ2-1; TRBD2 might be the D (5 bases). The length of the CDR3 is 12 residues. Trimming removed 0 bases from V and 10 bases from J, with 10 bases in between. The germline gives CDR1 GTSNPN, CDR2 SVGIG (reference sequence). The CDR3: CAWSVMASEQFF. DNA of the CDR3: TGTGCCTGGAGTGTAATGGCTAGCGAGCAGTTCTTC.

This clone was counted a few times. This CDR3 is CASSFGAGGDTGELFF. The DNA for the CDR3 is TGTGCCAGCAGTTTTGGAGCGGGAGGGGACACCGGGGAGCTGTTTTTT. The chain combines TRBV6-5 with TRBJ2-2; TRBD2 matches at 10 bases. This CDR3 has 16 amino acids. Trimming removed 4 bases from V and 3 bases from J; junction bases left unmatched: 5. The V gene's germline CDR1 is MNHEY and CDR2 SVGAGI.

The chain uses TRBV4-2 and TRBJ1-2; TRBD1 matches at 8 bases. Germline loops: CDR1 LGHNA, CDR2 YNFKEQ. With V trimmed by 0 bases and J by 2 bases, 5 bases remained unmatched. This CDR3 contains 16 residues. CDR3 bases: TGTGCCAGCAGCCAAGAGTACCGACAGGGGAACTATGGCTACACCTTC. This gives the protein CASSQEYRQGNYGYTF.

The chain recombines TRBV3-1 (or the pseudogene TRBV3-2) with TRBJ2-2; no clear D gene. V was clipped by 4 bases and J by 4 bases, with 13 bases between them. In germline, CDR1 is LGHDT, CDR2 YNNKEL (reference sequence). The CDR3 is made up of 15 amino acids. DNA for the CDR3: TGTGCCAGCAGCCTCCTCGTGGGCCCCACCGGGGAGCTGTTTTTT. It codes for CASSLLVGPTGELFF.

The gene calls are TRBV15 and TRBJ2-7; TRBD2 matches at 10 bases. With 8 bases clipped from V and 1 base from J, the junction kept 5 bases outside the gene matches. Germline CDR1 LNHNV, CDR2 YYDKDF (reference sequence). The CDR3 runs 14 residues. The CDR3 loop reads CATPQREGSYEQYF. DNA for the CDR3: TGTGCCACCCCCCAGCGGGAGGGGTCCTACGAGCAGTACTTC.

The V call is TRBV10-3, the J call TRBJ2-1; the match to TRBD2 covers 8 bases. This CDR3 has 13 residues. With 8 bases clipped from V and 5 bases from J, the junction kept 5 bases outside the gene matches. CDR1 is ENHRY, CDR2 SYGVKD, per germline. The CDR3 DNA sequence: TGTGCCATCGCGGGACTAGGGAACAATGAGCAGTTCTTC. This codes for CAIAGLGNNEQFF.

The chain carries TRBV7-2 and TRBJ2-5; TRBD2 matches at 11 bases. V trimming: 5 bases; J trimming: 5 bases; junction bases outside the gene matches: 10. CDR3 length: 16 amino acids. The germline V gene has CDR1 SGHTA and CDR2 FQGNSA. In DNA form, the CDR3 reads TGTGCCAGCAGCGCCACTAGCGGGAGTTTTCTGGAGACCCAGTACTTC. Amino acids: CASSATSGSFLETQYF.

The chain combines TRBV7-3 with TRBJ2-3; 12 bases fit TRBD2. The CDR3 has 18 amino acids. V lost 5 bases, J lost 2 bases, and 11 bases stayed unmatched. Germline V lookup: CDR1 SGHTA, CDR2 FQGTGA. The CDR3 here is CASSPGTSGRFITDTQYF. Here the CDR3 DNA reads TGTGCCAGCAGCCCCGGGACTAGCGGGCGGTTCATCACAGATACGCAGTATTTT.

CDR3 coding DNA: TGTGCCAGCACTAGACGGGATTCACCCCTCCACTTT. Protein: CASTRRDSPLHF. The rearrangement joins TRBV2 to TRBJ1-6; no firm D call. The CDR3 has 12 residues. V was cut by 7 bases and J by 8 bases, with 9 bases left in between. Looked up from germline, CDR1 is SNHLY and CDR2 is FYNNEI.

The chain links TRBV6-5 to TRBJ1-3; D is uncertain. This CDR3 is 12 amino acids long. The V gene's germline CDR1 is MNHEY and CDR2 SVGAGI. Between the trimmed V and J ends, which lost 7 bases and 2 bases, there was a span of 6 bases. Written as DNA, the CDR3 is TGTGCCAGCATGCGGACTGGAAACACCATATATTTT. It codes for CASMRTGNTIYF.

This chain joins TRBV28 and TRBJ2-1; D is perhaps TRBD2 (6 bases). Trimming removed 1 base from V and 4 bases from J, with 14 bases in between. The CDR3 runs 16 residues. Germline CDR1 and CDR2: MDHEN and SYDVKM. Here the CDR3 DNA reads TGTGCCAGCAGTTTATTTACGGGAGTGGGTTACAATGAGCAGTTCTTC. The encoded protein is CASSLFTGVGYNEQFF.

The chain employs TRBV7-2 and TRBJ2-7; D is perhaps TRBD1 (6 bases). This CDR3 region has 16 residues. V dropped 1 base and J dropped 5 bases, with 18 bases sitting between them. Germline-derived CDR1 and CDR2 are SGHTA and FQGNSA. The CDR3 nucleotides read TGTGCCAGCAGCTTAGTCGCGACAGGTGTTGTCGACGAGCAGTACTTC. This gives the protein CASSLVATGVVDEQYF.